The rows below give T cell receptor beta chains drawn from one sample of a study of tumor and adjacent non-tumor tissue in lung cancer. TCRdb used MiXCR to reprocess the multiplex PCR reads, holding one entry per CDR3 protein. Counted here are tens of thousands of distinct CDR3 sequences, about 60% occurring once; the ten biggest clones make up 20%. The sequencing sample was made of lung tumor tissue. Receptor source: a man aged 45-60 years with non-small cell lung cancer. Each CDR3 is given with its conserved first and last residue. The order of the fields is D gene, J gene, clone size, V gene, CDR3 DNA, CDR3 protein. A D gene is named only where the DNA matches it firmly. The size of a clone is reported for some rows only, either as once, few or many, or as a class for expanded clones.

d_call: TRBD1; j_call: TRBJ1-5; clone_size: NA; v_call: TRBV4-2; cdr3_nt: TGTGCCAGCAGCCAATCCACAGGGGGCGAACAACCCCAGCATTTT; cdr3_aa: CASSQSTGGEQPQHF
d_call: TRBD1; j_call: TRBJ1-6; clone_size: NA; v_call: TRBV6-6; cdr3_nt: TGTGTCAGAAGTTACGAAACAGGGGGAAGTGGACCCCTCCACTTT; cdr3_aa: CVRSYETGGSGPLHF
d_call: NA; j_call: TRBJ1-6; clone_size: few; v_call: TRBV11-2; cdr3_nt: TGTGCCAGCAGCTTATCAACCCAGGATTTCGCTCCACCCCTCCACTTT; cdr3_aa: CASSLSTQDFAPPLHF
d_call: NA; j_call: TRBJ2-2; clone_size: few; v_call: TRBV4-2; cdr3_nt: TGTGCCAGCAGCCAAGAGGGAGTGGCGGGGGCGAACACCGGGGAACTGTTTTTT; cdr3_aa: CASSQEGVAGANTGELFF
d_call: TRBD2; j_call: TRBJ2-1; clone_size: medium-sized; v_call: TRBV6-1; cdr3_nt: TGTGCCAGCAGTGAAGATATTAGCGGGAGGGCGGATGAGCAGTTCTTC; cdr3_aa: CASSEDISGRADEQFF
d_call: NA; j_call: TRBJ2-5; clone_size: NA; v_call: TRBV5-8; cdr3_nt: TGTGCCAGCAGCTTGTTTGGGGAGAGCCAGTACTTC; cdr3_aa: CASSLFGESQYF
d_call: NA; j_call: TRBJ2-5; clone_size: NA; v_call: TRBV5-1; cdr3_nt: TGCGCCAGCAGCCTACAAGCGGCCCCAGAAGAGACCCAGTACTTC; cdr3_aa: CASSLQAAPEETQYF
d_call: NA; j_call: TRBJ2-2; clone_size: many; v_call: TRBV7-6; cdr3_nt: TGTGCCAGCAGCTTTGGCCCTTCTCCCGGGGAGCTGTTTTTT; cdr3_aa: CASSFGPSPGELFF
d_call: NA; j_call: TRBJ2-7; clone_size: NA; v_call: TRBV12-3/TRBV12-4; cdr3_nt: TGTGCCAGCAGTTCCCAGGTAGTGGGGCTAGACGAGCAGTATTTC; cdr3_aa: CASSSQVVGLDEQYF
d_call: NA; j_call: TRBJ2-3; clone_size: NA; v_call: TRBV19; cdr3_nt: TGTTCCAGTAGCCGAAAGACGGGAGATACACCGTATTTT; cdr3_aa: CSSSRKTGDTPYF
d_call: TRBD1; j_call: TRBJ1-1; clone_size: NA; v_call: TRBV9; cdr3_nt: TGTGCCAGCAGCCGACAGGGAAGATTGGACACTGAAGCTTTCTTT; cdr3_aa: CASSRQGRLDTEAFF
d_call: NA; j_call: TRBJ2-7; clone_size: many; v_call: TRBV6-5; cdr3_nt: TGTGCCAGCAGTTACTCCCGAGGGGCGGGCCACGAGCAGTACTTC; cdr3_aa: CASSYSRGAGHEQYF
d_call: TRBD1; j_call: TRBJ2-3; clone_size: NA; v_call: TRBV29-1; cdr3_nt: TGCAGCGCGACCCCCGGGACAGGGGACACAGATACCCAGTATTTT; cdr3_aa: CSATPGTGDTDTQYF
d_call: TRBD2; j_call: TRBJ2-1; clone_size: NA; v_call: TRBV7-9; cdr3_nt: TGTGCCGGCAGCCCCCGTGTAAGAGCGGGGGGCTCTTATAATGAGCAGTTCTTC; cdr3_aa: CAGSPRVRAGGSYNEQFF
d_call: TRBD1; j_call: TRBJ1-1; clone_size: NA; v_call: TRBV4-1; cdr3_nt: TGCGCCAGCGGCCCCGGACAGGTCCTTATGAAGACTGAAGCTTTCTTT; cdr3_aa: CASGPGQVLMKTEAFF
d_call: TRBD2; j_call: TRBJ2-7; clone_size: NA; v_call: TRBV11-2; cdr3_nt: TGTTCCAGCAGCATAGCCCGGGGGGGAAGCTACGAGCAGTACTTC; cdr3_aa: CSSSIARGGSYEQYF
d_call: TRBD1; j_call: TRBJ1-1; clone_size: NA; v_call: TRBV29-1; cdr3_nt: TGCAGCGTTGGTTTGGGCAGGGGGGATACTGAAGCTTTCTTT; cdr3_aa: CSVGLGRGDTEAFF
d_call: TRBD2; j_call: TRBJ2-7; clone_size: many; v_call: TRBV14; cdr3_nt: TGTGCCAGCAGCCAAGCTCCAGGTAGCGGGAGGGTCCCCTACGAGCAGTACTTC; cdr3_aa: CASSQAPGSGRVPYEQYF
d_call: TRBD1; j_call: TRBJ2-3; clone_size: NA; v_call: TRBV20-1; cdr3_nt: TGCAGTGCTAGAGGCGCGACAGGGATTGATACGCAGTATTTT; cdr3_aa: CSARGATGIDTQYF
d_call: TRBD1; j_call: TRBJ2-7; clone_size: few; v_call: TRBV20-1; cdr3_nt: TGCAGTGGCACCCGGGACAGGGGCTCCTACGAGCAGTACTTC; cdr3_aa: CSGTRDRGSYEQYF
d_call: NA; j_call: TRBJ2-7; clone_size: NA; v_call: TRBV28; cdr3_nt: TGTGGCAGCAATACATCGGGGCATTACGCGTACTTC; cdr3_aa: CGSNTSGHYAYF
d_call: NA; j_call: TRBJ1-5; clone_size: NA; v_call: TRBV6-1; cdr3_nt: TGTACCATCAATGAAGACTGGGCAGGCATCAATCAGCCCCAGCATTTT; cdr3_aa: CTINEDWAGINQPQHF
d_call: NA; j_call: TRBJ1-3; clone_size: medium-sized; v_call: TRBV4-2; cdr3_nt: TGTGCCAGCAGCGTACAGGACACGGCTGGAAACACCATATATTTT; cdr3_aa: CASSVQDTAGNTIYF
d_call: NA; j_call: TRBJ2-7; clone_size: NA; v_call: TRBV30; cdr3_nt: TGTGGTTGGAGTCCACAGAACGAGCTGTACTTC; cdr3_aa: CGWSPQNELYF
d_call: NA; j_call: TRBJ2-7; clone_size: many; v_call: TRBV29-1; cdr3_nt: TGCAGCGTTGTAGGCAGGTTTAGACTCTCCGGAGGCTACGAGCAGTACTTC; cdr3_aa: CSVVGRFRLSGGYEQYF
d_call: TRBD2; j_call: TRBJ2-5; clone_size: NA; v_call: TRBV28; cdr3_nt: TGTTCCAGCTGTTTATCCTTAGCGGGAGGAAGAGAGACCCAGTACTTC; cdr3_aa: CSSCLSLAGGRETQYF
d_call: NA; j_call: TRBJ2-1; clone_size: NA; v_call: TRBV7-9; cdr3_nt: TGTGCCAGCAGCTCAAGGACGTGCGGCAATGAGCAGTTCTTC; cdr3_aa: CASSSRTCGNEQFF
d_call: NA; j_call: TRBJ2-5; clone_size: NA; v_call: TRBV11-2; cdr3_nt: TGTGCCTGCATCTTAGTCGACTTTCAGGAGACCCAGTACTTC; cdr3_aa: CACILVDFQETQYF
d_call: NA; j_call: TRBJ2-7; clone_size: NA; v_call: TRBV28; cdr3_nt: TGTGCCAGCAGAGACCAGACAGTGTCCCACGAGCAGTACTTC; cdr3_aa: CASRDQTVSHEQYF
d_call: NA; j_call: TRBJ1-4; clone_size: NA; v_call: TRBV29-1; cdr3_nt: TGCATCGTTGAACGGGGGAATGAAAAACTGTTTTTT; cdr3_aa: CIVERGNEKLFF
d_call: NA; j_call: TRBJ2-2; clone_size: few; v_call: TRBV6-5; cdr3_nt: TGTGCCAGCAGTTACTCGACAGGAAACATCAGGGAGCTGTTTTTT; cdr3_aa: CASSYSTGNIRELFF
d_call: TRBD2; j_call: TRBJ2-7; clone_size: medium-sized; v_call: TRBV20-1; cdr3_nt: TGCAGTGCTAGAGACGGACTAGCGAAAACCTACGAGCAGTACTTC; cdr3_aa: CSARDGLAKTYEQYF
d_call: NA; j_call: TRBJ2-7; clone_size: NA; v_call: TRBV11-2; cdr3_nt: TGTGTCAGTAGCCTACGGACGGAATACTACGAGCAGTACTTC; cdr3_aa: CVSSLRTEYYEQYF
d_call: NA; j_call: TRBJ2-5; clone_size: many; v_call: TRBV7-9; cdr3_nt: TGTGCCAGCAGCTTAACCAGTCTGGAGACCCAGTACTTC; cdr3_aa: CASSLTSLETQYF
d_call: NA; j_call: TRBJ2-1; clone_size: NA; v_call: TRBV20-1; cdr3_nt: TGCAGTGCTCGGGGGTGTACAAGGGACAATGGGCAGTTCTTC; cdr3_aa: CSARGCTRDNGQFF
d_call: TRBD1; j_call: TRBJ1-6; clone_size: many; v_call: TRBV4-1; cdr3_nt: TGCGCCAGCAGCCGGACAGGGTCGAATTCACCCCTCCACTTT; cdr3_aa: CASSRTGSNSPLHF
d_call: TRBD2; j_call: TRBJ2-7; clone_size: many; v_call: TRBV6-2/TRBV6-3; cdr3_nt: TGTGCCAGCAGTCTAAACCCTAGCGGGAGTTACCACGAGCAGTACTTC; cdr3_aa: CASSLNPSGSYHEQYF
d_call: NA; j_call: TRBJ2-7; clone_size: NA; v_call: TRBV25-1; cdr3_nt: TGTGCCAGCAGTGGATGGGGGTGGCAGTACTTC; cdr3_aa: CASSGWGWQYF
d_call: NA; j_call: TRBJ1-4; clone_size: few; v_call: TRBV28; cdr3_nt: TGTGCCAGCAGTTTTCGAGCCGCGACGGATGAAAAACTGTTTTTT; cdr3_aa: CASSFRAATDEKLFF
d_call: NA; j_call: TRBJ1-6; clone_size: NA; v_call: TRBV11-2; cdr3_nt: TGTACCAGCAGCTTGGCCAGCAATTCACCCCTCCACTTT; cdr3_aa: CTSSLASNSPLHF
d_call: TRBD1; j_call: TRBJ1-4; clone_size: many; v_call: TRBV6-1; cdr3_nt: TGTGCCAGCAGCGACTCTCAGACAGGGAATCGGGAAAAACTGTTTTTT; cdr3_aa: CASSDSQTGNREKLFF
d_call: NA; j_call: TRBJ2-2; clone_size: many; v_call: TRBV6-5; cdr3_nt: TGTGCCAGCAGTTACGTGACAGGGAACACCGGGGAGCTGTTTTTT; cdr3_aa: CASSYVTGNTGELFF
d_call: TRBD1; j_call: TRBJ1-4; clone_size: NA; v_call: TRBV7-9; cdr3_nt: TGTGCCAGCAGCTTCTTGGACAGGGGGCGGGAAAAACTGTTTTTT; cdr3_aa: CASSFLDRGREKLFF
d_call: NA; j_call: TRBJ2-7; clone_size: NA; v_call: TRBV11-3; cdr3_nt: TGTGCCAGCAGCCTGTACAGAGACTATGAGCAATACTTC; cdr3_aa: CASSLYRDYEQYF
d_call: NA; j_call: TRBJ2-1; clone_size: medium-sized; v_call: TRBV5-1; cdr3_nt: TGCGCCAGCAGCTTCCTGTCGACAGGAATAGATGGTGAGCAGTTCTTC; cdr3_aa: CASSFLSTGIDGEQFF
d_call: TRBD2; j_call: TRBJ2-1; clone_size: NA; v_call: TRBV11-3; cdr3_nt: TGTGCCAACAGCCTAGCGGGCCGGGCTGTCAATGAGCAGTCCTTC; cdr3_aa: CANSLAGRAVNEQSF
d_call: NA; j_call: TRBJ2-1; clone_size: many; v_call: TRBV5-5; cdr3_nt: TGTGCCAGCAGCTTGGGGGTGGCAGAGACGGGCTACAATGAGCAGTTCTTC; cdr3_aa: CASSLGVAETGYNEQFF
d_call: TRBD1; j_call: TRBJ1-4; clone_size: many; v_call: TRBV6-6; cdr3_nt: TGTGCCAGCAGTCAGGACAGGGAATCTTCGGAAAAACTGTTTTTT; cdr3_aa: CASSQDRESSEKLFF
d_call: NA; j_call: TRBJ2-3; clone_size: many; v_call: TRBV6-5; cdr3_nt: TGTGCCAGCAGTTACCAGGGGTTGGTCACAGATACGCAGTATTTT; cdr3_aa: CASSYQGLVTDTQYF
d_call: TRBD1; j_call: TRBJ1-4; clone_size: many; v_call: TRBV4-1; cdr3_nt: TGCGCCAGCAGCGTACAGGGGGTTAATGAAAAACTGTTTTTT; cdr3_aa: CASSVQGVNEKLFF